What follows are 12 T cell receptor beta chains derived from one specimen sequenced in a study of blood T cell repertoires in COVID-19. Measured with immunoSEQ multiplex PCR; TCRdb has only the in-frame clones, and not every one. The profile shows 90,000 to 110,000 clones, over 80% of them singletons. The specimen sequenced was peripheral blood. Receptor source: a woman aged 55-75 years with acute or convalescent COVID-19.

There are a few counts of this clone. This chain joins TRBV5-1 and TRBJ2-1; 8 bases match TRBD2. This CDR3 region has 16 residues. Germline-derived CDR1 and CDR2 are SGHRS and YFSETQ. Trimming at V came to 0 bases and at J to 8 bases, leaving 10 bases not matched to a gene. This chain's CDR3 is CASSLGPGGTRDEQFF. The CDR3 DNA reads as TGCGCCAGCAGCTTGGGTCCGGGAGGGACTAGGGATGAGCAGTTCTTC.

V is TRBV5-4 and J is TRBJ1-6; weak D call: TRBD1 (6 bases). Germline assignment: CDR1 SGHNT and CDR2 YYREEE (reference sequence). The V gene lost 0 bases and the J gene lost 2 bases, with 15 bases spanning the gap. The CDR3 spans 18 residues. The CDR3 nucleotides read TGTGCCAGCAGCTTGGACAGGGCAGGCAACCCCTATAATTCACCCCTCCACTTT. Translation gives CASSLDRAGNPYNSPLHF.

This clone was recorded once. This sequence joins TRBV4-1 and TRBJ1-2; 7 nucleotides align to TRBD1. Germline V gene sequence: CDR1 MGHRA, CDR2 YSYEKL. V shed 4 bases, J shed 8 bases, and the junction held 4 bases outside the gene matches. The CDR3 runs 12 residues. In DNA form, the CDR3 reads TGCGCCAGCAGCCCACAGGGGTACGGCTACACCTTC. Amino acid sequence: CASSPQGYGYTF.

The genes are TRBV2 and TRBJ1-1; no clear D gene. Germline CDR1 reads SNHLY; CDR2 reads FYNNEI. Trimming removed 6 bases at V and 6 bases at J, with 11 bases between. The length of the CDR3 is 12 residues. The CDR3 sequence is CASRSEEAEAFF. CDR3 coding DNA: TGTGCCAGCAGAAGCGAGGAGGCTGAAGCTTTCTTT.

V gene TRBV28 combines with J gene TRBJ1-6; 7 nucleotides line up with TRBD1. CDR1 and CDR2 (germline): MDHEN, SYDVKM. This CDR3 spans 14 amino acids. The J segment lost 6 bases and the V segment lost 5 bases, leaving 4 bases of the junction unmatched. The CDR3: CASSRTGLNSPLHF. Written as DNA, the CDR3 is TGTGCCAGCAGTAGGACAGGACTTAATTCACCCCTCCACTTT.

The V call is TRBV5-1, the J call TRBJ2-1, with TRBD1 matching 8 bases. V gave up 4 bases and J gave up 6 bases; unmatched junction bases: 9. Germline CDR1 and CDR2: SGHRS and YFSETQ. CDR3 length: 15 residues. The CDR3 loop reads CASSVDRVGINEQFF. In nucleotides, the CDR3 is TGCGCCAGCAGCGTGGACAGGGTAGGGATCAATGAGCAGTTCTTC.

The chain couples TRBV19 to TRBJ2-6; D perhaps matches TRBD2 (5 bases). The CDR3 totals 17 residues. CDR1 LNHDA and CDR2 SQIVND come from the germline V gene (reference sequence). Trimming took 5 bases from V and 1 from J, leaving 15 bases between them. CDR3 DNA: TGTGCCAGTAGTGTGTCCCTCGGAGGTTCTGGGGCCAACGTCCTGACTTTC. Translation: CASSVSLGGSGANVLTF.

The V call is TRBV28, the J call TRBJ1-1, with a possible D match to TRBD1 (5 bases). The V end lost 6 bases, the J end lost 5 bases, and 13 bases lay between the germline ends. The CDR3 spans 13 residues. The V gene's germline CDR1 is MDHEN and CDR2 SYDVKM. In nucleotides, the CDR3 is TGTGCCAGCAGCCCGGGGGGGAGGACTGAAGCTTTCTTT. Translation: CASSPGGRTEAFF.

CDR3 DNA sequence: TGTGCCTCCCGGTACAGGGTGGGCGAGCAGTACTTC. It encodes CASRYRVGEQYF. This chain joins TRBV30 and TRBJ2-7, with D possibly TRBD1 on 6 matching bases. The CDR3 is 12 amino acids. V shed 7 bases and J shed 6 bases, with 16 bases lying between them. CDR1 and CDR2 (germline): GTSNPN, SVGIG (reference sequence).

Here the CDR3 DNA reads TGTGCCAGCAGCCCGGGACAGCTAAGGGAAAAACTGTTTTTT. Translating it yields CASSPGQLREKLFF. The chain has TRBV5-8 and TRBJ1-4, with 7 bases lining up with TRBD1. Germline V gene lookup returns CDR1 SGHTS and CDR2 YDEGEE. V gave up 4 bases and J gave up 8 bases; unmatched junction bases: 8. The CDR3 loop spans 14 amino acids.

This clone was seen once. The V gene is TRBV7-2, the J gene TRBJ1-1; D not resolved. This CDR3 comprises 14 residues. V was shortened by 1 base and J by 6 bases, with 12 bases between the two germline ends. Germline CDR1 reads SGHTA; CDR2 reads FQGNSA. The DNA for the CDR3 is TGTGCCAGCAGCTTAGGTCGGATGGGAGCTGAAGCTTTCTTT. This translates into CASSLGRMGAEAFF.

The chain uses TRBV28 and TRBJ1-5; the D is unclear. This CDR3 has 12 amino acids. Germline V gene lookup returns CDR1 MDHEN and CDR2 SYDVKM. Trimming removed 6 bases from V and 2 bases from J, with 5 bases in between. The CDR3 DNA reads TGTGCCAGCAGGGTAGGCAATCAGCCCCAGCATTTT. As protein: CASRVGNQPQHF.